The next 14 T cell receptor beta chains were all read from a single sample in a study of shared clonotypes between healthy human individuals (dated by TCRdb to about 2020). Receptor libraries were prepared by the immunoSEQ multiplex PCR assay. TCRdb obtained this table from immuneACCESS and retained in-frame rearrangements with V and J assigned. These tables miss some clones; where compared with another copy, unresolved V genes account for less than half of the shortfall, and the remainder is unexplained. The sample includes some 900,000 clones, with 70% to 85% observed a single time. About 1.5% of the sample is in the top ten clones. Sequencing used memory CD4+ T cells sorted from blood. The cell subset or site label, read with the paper, signifies: CD45RA-negative fraction. All receptors come from a man younger than 30 in good health.

The chain employs TRBV5-4 and TRBJ1-1, with D maybe TRBD1 (5 bases). The CDR3 has 13 residues. Germline CDR1 reads SGHNT; CDR2 reads YYREEE (reference sequence). Trimming pared 4 bases from V and 8 bases from J, leaving 15 bases between. DNA for the CDR3: TGTGCCAGCAGCAAGAGGGGCGGTCCCGAAGCTTTCTTT. It specifies CASSKRGGPEAFF.

The gene calls are TRBV30 and TRBJ2-5; D unclear. Germline V CDR1 and CDR2: GTSNPN, SVGIG (reference sequence). Trimming shortened V by 0 bases and J by 4 bases, and 9 bases separated the two germline ends. There are 13 residues in the CDR3. The CDR3 reads CAWSVRVGETQYF. CDR3 in DNA: TGTGCCTGGAGTGTAAGGGTGGGAGAGACCCAGTACTTC.

The CDR3 sequence is CAISAPPTGGSYEQYF. As DNA, the CDR3 is TGTGCCATCAGTGCCCCCCCCACAGGGGGCTCGTACGAGCAGTACTTC. The chain joins TRBV10-3 to TRBJ2-7; 9 nucleotides agree with TRBD1. There are 16 residues in the CDR3. Germline V lookup: CDR1 ENHRY, CDR2 SYGVKD. With V trimmed by 4 bases and J by 4 bases, 11 bases remained unmatched.

This chain links TRBV29-1 with TRBJ2-7; TRBD2 matches 14 bases. Germline V gene data show CDR1 as SQVTM and CDR2 as ANQGSEA. The CDR3 runs 14 residues. The junction had 2 bases not matched to a gene; V was cut back by 6 bases and J by 1 base. The CDR3 reads CSVGLAGGSYEQYF. DNA for the CDR3: TGCAGCGTAGGACTAGCGGGAGGTTCCTACGAGCAGTACTTC.

V is TRBV6-5 and J is TRBJ2-1; D may be TRBD1 (6 bases). The CDR3 consists of 16 residues. Germline CDR1 MNHEY, CDR2 SVGAGI. Trimming removed 4 bases at V and 0 bases at J, with 13 bases between. The CDR3 nucleotides read TGTGCCAGCAGTTCAACAGGGCCTAGCTCCTACAATGAGCAGTTCTTC. The encoded protein is CASSSTGPSSYNEQFF.

The chain couples TRBV29-1 to TRBJ2-2; no reliable D call. Trimming cost V 2 bases and J 6 bases, with 7 bases left between them. Germline CDR1 reads SQVTM; CDR2 reads ANQGSEA. This CDR3 comprises 12 residues. The CDR3 loop is CSVEFVAGELFF. CDR3 DNA: TGCAGCGTTGAATTTGTCGCCGGGGAGCTGTTTTTT.

The chain links TRBV2 to TRBJ2-5; tentative D call: TRBD1 (6 bases). This CDR3 is 13 amino acids long. Trimming removed 6 bases at V and 9 bases at J, with 17 bases between. Germline CDR1 and CDR2: SNHLY and FYNNEI. This CDR3 is CASRRQAPEAQYF. The CDR3 nucleotides read TGTGCCAGCAGAAGACAGGCGCCTGAGGCCCAGTACTTC.

The rearrangement joins TRBV15 to TRBJ1-5, with D perhaps matching TRBD1 (5 bases). The length of the CDR3 is 18 residues. Germline V gives CDR1 LNHNV, CDR2 YYDKDF (reference sequence). Trimming stripped 4 bases from V and 4 bases from J, with 23 bases between. The CDR3, as DNA: TGTGCCACCAGCATTGAAGAGTTCCCCGGGGGACGGAATCAGCCCCAGCATTTT. Translated, it gives CATSIEEFPGGRNQPQHF.

Turning to this clone: Distinct nucleotide sequences in the sample also encode this CDR3. The rearrangement links TRBV4-1 to TRBJ2-7; 9 positions match TRBD1. Germline assignment: CDR1 MGHRA and CDR2 YSYEKL. The CDR3 is 14 residues long. V trimming: 2 bases; J trimming: 4 bases; junction bases outside the gene matches: 3. The CDR3 DNA reads as TGCGCCAGCAGCCAACCGGGACAGGGTTACGAGCAGTACTTC. Translation: CASSQPGQGYEQYF.

Remarks on this clone: Relative to the germline gene, one junction end is altered; a read error may explain this. The V and J genes are TRBV6-5 and TRBJ1-1; D not certain. This CDR3 spans 13 amino acids. Germline CDR1 reads MNHEY; CDR2 reads SVGAGI. Written as DNA, the CDR3 is TGTGCCAGCAGTCCCCCCGGGTCCCCTGTGGATATCTTT. Its translation is CASSPPGSPVDIF.

The chain is built from TRBV7-2 and TRBJ2-3; D remains ambiguous. V lost 5 bases and J lost 3, with 9 bases in between. The germline CDR1 and CDR2 sequences are SGHTA and FQGNSA. CDR3 length: 13 residues. CDR3 coding DNA: TGTGCCAGCAGCCCAACGCGAACAGATACGCAGTATTTT. Translated, it gives CASSPTRTDTQYF.

Details on this clone: The junction departs from germline at one end; a sequencing error may be responsible. The genes are TRBV6-6 and TRBJ1-2, with D unresolved. The CDR3 contains 12 residues. Germline loops: CDR1 MNHNY, CDR2 SVGAGI (reference sequence). For the CDR3, the DNA is TGTGCCAGCAGTTACTCTGGTCAAGACGGGCCTTTC. The encoded protein is CASSYSGQDGPF.

The sample holds a few counts of this clone. This CDR3 is also generated by other DNA sequences in the sample. V usage is TRBV7-9 and J usage is TRBJ2-7; D not resolved. In germline, CDR1 is SEHNR, CDR2 FQNEAQ (reference sequence). V was clipped by 0 bases and J by 4 bases, with 7 bases between them. The CDR3 is 13 amino acids. The CDR3 here is CASSLAPRYEQYF. The CDR3 region has the DNA TGTGCCAGCAGCTTAGCGCCGCGGTACGAGCAGTACTTC.

V and J are TRBV15 and TRBJ1-2, with D tentatively TRBD1 (6 bases). CDR1 and CDR2 from the germline V gene are LNHNV and YYDKDF (reference sequence). The CDR3 has 16 residues. With 0 bases removed from V and 7 bases from J, the gap between germline ends came to 18 bases. CDR3 DNA: TGTGCCACCAGCAGAGATCGTTCGAAGGGGGTTGGTGGCTACACCTTC. Protein product: CATSRDRSKGVGGYTF. Using reference TRBV15 and TRBJ1-2 for the parts outside the CDR3, the full variable domain is DAMVIQNPRYQVTQFGKPVTLSCSQTLNHNVMYWYQQKSSQAPKLLFHYYDKDFNNEADTPDNFQSRRPNTSFCFLDIRSPGLGDTAMYLCATSRDRSKGVGGYTFGSGTRLTVV.